The 31 T cell receptor beta chains presented below share a single source sample, sequenced in a study of CD8 T cells in ankylosing spondylitis (dated by TCRdb to about 2017). Receptor libraries were prepared by 5' RACE. The instrument was an Illumina HiSeq 2500. Using fastp at Q25 and MiXCR, TCRdb reprocessed the public reads and kept productive beta chains. Each entry merges the rows of one CDR3 protein and shows their most common DNA and genes. The sample profile shows 200,000 or so distinct CDR3 sequences; 15% to 20% of them were found once. Of the sample, roughly 4% falls within the top ten clones. The sequenced material came from blood, either unsorted or a sorted T cell fraction (not recorded which). These receptor sequences come from a male donor aged 10 to 30 with ankylosing spondylitis or in good health (not recorded which). Donor details come from another sample of the same person, matched by shared clones.

This clonotype came up many times. This chain links TRBV29-1 with TRBJ2-1, with a weak D call TRBD2 (5 bases). There are 13 residues in the CDR3. Germline V lookup: CDR1 SQVTM, CDR2 ANQGSEA. V gave up 5 bases and J gave up 13 bases, with 21 bases separating them. The CDR3 loop reads CSVSSALDASQFF. The DNA of the CDR3 is TGCAGCGTTAGTAGCGCTCTTGACGCTTCTCAGTTCTTC.

This clonotype turned up a few times. The chain joins TRBV15 to TRBJ2-3, with 7 nucleotides matching TRBD1. J lost 6 bases, V lost 5 bases, and 11 bases had no gene match. The CDR3 sequence is 15 residues long. Per germline, CDR1 LNHNV and CDR2 YYDKDF (reference sequence). The chain's CDR3 is CATSGTEAIGDTQYF. CDR3 sequence (DNA): TGTGCCACCAGCGGGACAGAAGCAATAGGGGATACGCAGTATTTT.

The chain links TRBV3-1 to TRBJ2-7; 8 nucleotides line up with TRBD2. The CDR3 sequence is 15 residues long. The V segment lost 4 bases and the J segment 0 bases; nucleotides outside the gene matches: 5. Germline lookup yields CDR1 LGHDT and CDR2 YNNKEL (reference sequence). This CDR3 is CASSPLAGSSYEQYF. DNA for the CDR3: TGTGCCAGCAGCCCCTTAGCGGGAAGCTCCTACGAGCAGTACTTC.

This chain links TRBV19 with TRBJ2-1; D remains ambiguous. V lost 0 bases, J lost 12 bases, and 9 bases lay in between. This CDR3 contains 12 residues. Germline V gene data show CDR1 as LNHDA and CDR2 as SQIVND (reference sequence). CDR3 protein: CASSIDPGSQFF. The CDR3 DNA follows: TGTGCCAGTAGTATAGATCCCGGGTCGCAGTTCTTC.

The CDR3 is CASSQGTGQQVYEQYF. CDR3 sequence (DNA): TGCGCCAGCAGCCAGGGAACGGGACAGCAAGTCTACGAGCAGTACTTC. The genes are TRBV4-3 and TRBJ2-7, with TRBD1 matching 7 bases. CDR3 length: 16 residues. Per germline, CDR1 LGHNA and CDR2 YSLEER. V shed 3 bases and J 3 bases; nucleotides not matched to a gene: 11.

This clonotype was observed at least ten times. The V call is TRBV12-3 or TRBV12-4, the J call TRBJ2-2; D possibly uses TRBD1 or TRBD2 (5 bases each). The CDR3 is 14 residues long. The germline V and J ends were trimmed by 7 bases and 3 bases, with 12 bases remaining between them. The CDR3, as DNA: TGTGCCAGCACTAGGGACGTGGACACCGGGGAGCTGTTTTTT. It translates to CASTRDVDTGELFF.

This clonotype was seen at least ten times. The chain uses TRBV7-6 and TRBJ1-1; TRBD1 is a possible D gene (5 bases). The CDR3 sequence is 15 residues long. Trimming removed 5 bases at V and 2 bases at J, with 15 bases between. Germline-derived CDR1 and CDR2 are SGHVS and FNYEAQ. The CDR3 spells CASSLHRLSNTEAFF. The CDR3, as DNA: TGTGCCAGCAGCCTGCACAGGTTATCCAACACTGAAGCTTTCTTT.

This clonotype was counted many times. The chain employs TRBV28 and TRBJ1-6; 7 positions match TRBD1. J was trimmed by 8 bases and V by 5 bases; bases with no gene match: 12. The germline gives CDR1 MDHEN, CDR2 SYDVKM. The CDR3 contains 16 residues. CDR3 loop: CASSRGYRGGDSPLHF. In DNA form, the CDR3 reads TGTGCCAGCAGTAGAGGCTACAGGGGTGGAGATTCACCCCTCCACTTT. Filled out from reference TRBV28 and TRBJ1-6, the complete variable domain reads DVKVTQSSRYLVKRTGEKVFLECVQDMDHENMFWYRQDPGLGLRLIYFSYDVKMKEKGDIPEGYSVSREKKERFSLILESASTNQTSMYLCASSRGYRGGDSPLHFGNGTRLTVT.

In its sample, this clonotype was seen many times. This sequence joins TRBV27 and TRBJ1-6; no definite D call. V lost 0 bases to trimming and J lost 9 bases, with 12 bases between them. Per the germline V gene, CDR1 is MNHEY and CDR2 is SMNVEV (reference sequence). The CDR3 spans 15 residues. CDR3 loop: CASSLSGLGISPLHF. CDR3 nucleotides: TGTGCCAGCAGTTTATCCGGCCTCGGAATTTCACCCCTCCACTTT.

This clonotype was seen at least ten times. V and J are TRBV7-8 and TRBJ2-1, with 7 nucleotides matching TRBD1. This CDR3 is 13 amino acids long. J was trimmed by 4 bases and V by 5 bases; bases with no gene match: 2. CDR1 SGHVS and CDR2 FQNEAQ come from the germline V gene. CDR3 nucleotide sequence: TGTGCCAGCAGCCTGGACAGGTACAATGAGCAGTTCTTC. It yields the protein CASSLDRYNEQFF.

CDR3 sequence (DNA): TGTGCCAGCAGTTTACCAGGGGGCACCAACTACAATGAGCAGTTCTTC. Encoded protein: CASSLPGGTNYNEQFF. V is TRBV27 and J is TRBJ2-1; 8 bases agree with TRBD1. The CDR3 has 16 amino acids. Germline CDR1 reads MNHEY; CDR2 reads SMNVEV (reference sequence). Trimming cost V 2 bases and J 3 bases; bases outside gene matches: 6.

The chain recombines TRBV4-3 with TRBJ1-1; 7 nucleotides line up with TRBD1. V was clipped by 2 bases and J by 1 base; unmatched bases: 4. The CDR3 has 15 residues. CDR1 is LGHNA, CDR2 YSLEER, per germline. The CDR3, as DNA: TGCGCCAGCAGCCAAATTAGGACAGGGAACACTGAAGCTTTCTTT. Amino acid sequence: CASSQIRTGNTEAFF.

CDR3 DNA sequence: TGCAGCGTTGAAGCTTGGGACAAGGTCCGCGTCCTGACTTTC. Translated, it gives CSVEAWDKVRVLTF. This chain links TRBV29-1 with TRBJ2-6; TRBD1 is a possible D gene (6 bases). The V end lost 1 base, the J end lost 12 bases, and 16 bases lay between the germline ends. Germline CDR1 is SQVTM and CDR2 is ANQGSEA. This CDR3 contains 14 residues. Variable domain in full (rest from reference TRBV29-1 and TRBJ2-6): SAVISQKPSRDICQRGTSLTIQCQVDSQVTMMFWYRQQPGQSLTLIATANQGSEATYESGFVIDKFPISRPNLTFSTLTVSNMSPEDSSIYLCSVEAWDKVRVLTFGAGSRLTVL.

At least ten counts were recorded for this clonotype. The chain carries TRBV24-1 and TRBJ2-2; D not resolved. The CDR3 totals 14 residues. V gave up 7 bases and J gave up 7 bases, with 15 bases separating them. Germline-derived CDR1 and CDR2 are KGHDR and SFDVKD. The CDR3 DNA reads as TGTGCCACCAGGGGTAAAGGGCCTAACGGGGAGCTGTTTTTT. This gives the protein CATRGKGPNGELFF.

This clonotype was detected many times. This chain links TRBV2 with TRBJ1-4; tentatively, D is TRBD1 (6 bases). The CDR3 runs to 12 residues. V lost 6 bases and J lost 8, with 10 bases in between. Germline V gene data show CDR1 as SNHLY and CDR2 as FYNNEI. The CDR3 DNA reads as TGTGCCAGCAGGAGGACAGAGGAAAAACTGTTTTTT. Translation: CASRRTEEKLFF.

This clonotype occurred many times. The rearrangement joins TRBV29-1 to TRBJ2-1, with 13 positions matching TRBD2. The CDR3 is 15 residues long. CDR1 SQVTM and CDR2 ANQGSEA come from the germline V gene. V trimming: 2 bases; J trimming: 7 bases; junction bases outside the gene matches: 5. The CDR3 here is CSVETSGRAPNEQFF. CDR3 DNA: TGCAGCGTTGAAACTAGCGGGAGGGCCCCGAATGAGCAGTTCTTC.

This clonotype was recorded at least ten times. This chain joins TRBV3-1 and TRBJ1-4; TRBD1 is a possible D gene (6 bases). The CDR3 has 17 amino acids. Germline CDR1 reads LGHDT; CDR2 reads YNNKEL (reference sequence). V dropped 3 bases and J dropped 5 bases, with 19 bases sitting between them. CDR3 DNA: TGTGCCAGCAGCCAGACAGGCCAACCGAGCCCGAATGAAAAACTGTTTTTT. This codes for CASSQTGQPSPNEKLFF.

There are many counts of this clonotype. The V and J genes are TRBV5-6 and TRBJ2-4, with D perhaps TRBD2 (7 bases). Trimming left V 5 bases short and J 0 bases short, with 15 bases between. This CDR3 has 16 residues. CDR1 is SGHDT, CDR2 YYEEEE, per germline. The CDR3 DNA is TGTGCCAGCAGGGGGGGGGCAGACCGAGCCAAAAACATTCAGTACTTC. This encodes CASRGGADRAKNIQYF.

This clonotype was counted at least ten times. This rearrangement joins TRBV5-5 to TRBJ2-5; unclear D gene. Germline CDR1 is SGHKS and CDR2 is YYEKEE (reference sequence). Trimming removed 4 bases from V and 3 bases from J, with 13 bases in between. The length of the CDR3 is 14 residues. The CDR3, as DNA: TGTGCCAGCAGCCCCCCCACCCAAGAAGAGACCCAGTACTTC. As protein: CASSPPTQEETQYF.

There are many counts of this clonotype. The chain joins TRBV28 to TRBJ2-5; D is unclear. In germline, CDR1 is MDHEN, CDR2 SYDVKM. This CDR3 contains 14 residues. The CDR3 protein is CATHGPAPEETQYF. As DNA, the CDR3 is TGTGCAACCCACGGCCCGGCGCCCGAAGAGACCCAGTACTTC.

This clonotype has only a few counts. The chain recombines TRBV29-1 with TRBJ2-2; 7 nucleotides align to TRBD1. The V and J ends lost 6 bases and 1 base, in that order; junction bases with no gene match: 5. The CDR3 contains 14 residues. The V gene's germline CDR1 is SQVTM and CDR2 ANQGSEA. The CDR3 region is CSVARDRNTGELFF. The DNA of the CDR3 is TGCAGCGTAGCTCGGGACAGGAACACCGGGGAGCTGTTTTTT.

This clonotype has ten or more counts. The chain employs TRBV20-1 and TRBJ1-4; 9 bases line up with TRBD1. Germline CDR1 is DFQATT and CDR2 is SNEGSKA (reference sequence). The ends lost 0 bases at V and 5 bases at J; junction bases unmatched: 1. CDR3 length equals 14 residues. The CDR3 sequence: CSARDGTGNEKLFF. Here the CDR3 DNA reads TGCAGTGCTAGAGATGGGACAGGGAATGAAAAACTGTTTTTT.

Many counts were recorded for this clonotype. The V call is TRBV28, the J call TRBJ2-2; 13 nucleotides match TRBD2. Trimming at V came to 5 bases and at J to 6 bases, leaving 9 bases not matched to a gene. The germline CDR1 and CDR2 sequences are MDHEN and SYDVKM. CDR3 length: 17 residues. The CDR3, as DNA: TGTGCCAGCAGTGTCCTAGGACTAGCGGGAGAGCCCGGGGAGCTGTTTTTT. Encoded protein: CASSVLGLAGEPGELFF.

The CDR3 nucleotides are TGTGCCAGCAGTTTTAGCGGGGACGTCCATACGCAGTATTTT. Translating it yields CASSFSGDVHTQYF. The genes are TRBV6-5 and TRBJ2-3; 8 positions match TRBD2. Per germline, CDR1 MNHEY and CDR2 SVGAGI. The CDR3 is 14 residues long. The ends lost 4 bases at V and 7 bases at J; junction bases unmatched: 7.

This clonotype has at least ten counts. The chain recombines TRBV3-1 with TRBJ1-1, with D possibly TRBD1 on 5 matching bases. CDR1 LGHDT and CDR2 YNNKEL come from the germline V gene (reference sequence). CDR3 length: 11 residues. Trimming removed 0 bases at V and 11 bases at J, with 7 bases between. The CDR3 sequence is CASSQDGGAFF. The CDR3 region has the DNA TGTGCCAGCAGCCAAGATGGGGGTGCTTTCTTT.

This clonotype was counted many times. The chain links TRBV6-5 to TRBJ2-5, with TRBD2 matching over 8 bases. CDR1 and CDR2 from the germline V gene are MNHEY and SVGAGI. Trimming took 6 bases from V and 5 from J; bases not matched to a gene: 11. The CDR3 is 15 amino acids. The CDR3 here is CASSPSGGNRETQYF. As DNA, the CDR3 is TGTGCCAGCAGCCCGAGCGGGGGCAACCGGGAGACCCAGTACTTC.

This clonotype was seen repeatedly, ten times or more. V and J are TRBV6-5 and TRBJ2-1; unclear D gene. Germline-derived CDR1 and CDR2 are MNHEY and SVGAGI. Trimming took 2 bases from V and 6 from J, leaving 11 bases between them. The CDR3 is made up of 14 amino acids. CDR3 sequence (DNA): TGTGCCAGCAGTTACGGGAACAGAGTCAATGAGCAGTTCTTC. Its translation is CASSYGNRVNEQFF.

This clonotype was picked up many times. The V gene is TRBV12-3 or TRBV12-4, the J gene TRBJ2-5, with D uncertain. The CDR3 is made up of 12 amino acids. Trimming pared 5 bases from V and 5 bases from J, leaving 9 bases between. CDR3 in DNA: TGTGCCAGCAGTCACACTGGGGAGACCCAGTACTTC. Amino acid sequence: CASSHTGETQYF.

This clonotype was seen many times. The genes are TRBV7-6 and TRBJ2-1; possibly TRBD1 or TRBD2 for D (5 bases each). CDR1 is SGHVS, CDR2 FNYEAQ, per germline. The V gene lost 0 bases and the J gene lost 5 bases, with 8 bases spanning the gap. There are 14 residues in the CDR3. As DNA, the CDR3 is TGTGCCAGCAGCTTAGCGGGACGGGACAATGAGCAGTTCTTC. Its protein product is CASSLAGRDNEQFF.

This clonotype was detected many times. J is TRBJ2-1 and V is TRBV28; D unclear. Trimming took off 8 bases at V and 4 bases at J, with 9 bases between the two ends. Germline CDR1 reads MDHEN; CDR2 reads SYDVKM. This CDR3 has 12 residues. The chain's CDR3 is CASAGAYNEQFF. CDR3 nucleotides: TGTGCCAGCGCCGGAGCATACAATGAGCAGTTCTTC.

The V call is TRBV25-1, the J call TRBJ1-1; D unresolved. This CDR3 has 15 residues. Trimming pared 1 base from V and 3 bases from J, leaving 12 bases between. CDR1 and CDR2 from the germline V gene are MGHDK and SYGVNS. The CDR3 spells CASSEFSGGDTEAFF. CDR3 DNA sequence: TGTGCCAGCAGTGAATTTTCGGGAGGAGACACTGAAGCTTTCTTT.